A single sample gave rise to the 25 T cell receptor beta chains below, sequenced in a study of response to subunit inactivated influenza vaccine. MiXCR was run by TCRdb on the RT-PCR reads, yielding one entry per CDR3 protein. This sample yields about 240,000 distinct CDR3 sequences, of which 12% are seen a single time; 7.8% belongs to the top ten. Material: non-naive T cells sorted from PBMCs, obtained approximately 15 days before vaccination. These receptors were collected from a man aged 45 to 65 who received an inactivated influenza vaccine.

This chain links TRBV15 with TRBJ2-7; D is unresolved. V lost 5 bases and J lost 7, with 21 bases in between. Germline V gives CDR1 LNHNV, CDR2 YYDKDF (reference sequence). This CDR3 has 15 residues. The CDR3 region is CATSPDSLPAGEQYF. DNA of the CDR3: TGTGCCACCAGCCCAGATTCACTCCCAGCCGGGGAGCAGTACTTC.

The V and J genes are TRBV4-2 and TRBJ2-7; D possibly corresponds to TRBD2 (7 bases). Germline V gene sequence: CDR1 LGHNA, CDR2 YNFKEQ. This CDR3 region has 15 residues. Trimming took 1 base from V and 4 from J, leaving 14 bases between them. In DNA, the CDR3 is TGTGCCAGCAGCCAAGCTGGGGGGGGGCCTTACGAGCAGTACTTC. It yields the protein CASSQAGGGPYEQYF.

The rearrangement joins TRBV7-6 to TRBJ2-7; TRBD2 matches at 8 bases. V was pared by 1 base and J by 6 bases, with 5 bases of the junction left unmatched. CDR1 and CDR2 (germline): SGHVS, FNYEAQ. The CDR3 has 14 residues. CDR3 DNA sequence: TGTGCCAGCAGCTTAGGGACTAGCAACCGCGAGCAGTACTTC. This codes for CASSLGTSNREQYF. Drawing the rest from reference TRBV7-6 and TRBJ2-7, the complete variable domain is GAGVSQSPRYKVTKRGQDVALRCDPISGHVSLYWYRQALGQGPEFLTYFNYEAQQDKSGLPNDRFSAERPEGSISTLTIQRTEQRDSAMYRCASSLGTSNREQYFGPGTRLTVT.

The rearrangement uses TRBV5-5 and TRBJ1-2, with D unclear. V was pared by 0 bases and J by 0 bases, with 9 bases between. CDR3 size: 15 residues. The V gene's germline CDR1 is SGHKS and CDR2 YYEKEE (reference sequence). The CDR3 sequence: CASSLDLWANYGYTF. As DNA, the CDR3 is TGTGCCAGCAGCTTGGACCTATGGGCTAACTATGGCTACACCTTC. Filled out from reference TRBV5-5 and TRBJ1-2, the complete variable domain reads DAGVTQSPTHLIKTRGQQVTLRCSPISGHKSVSWYQQVLGQGPQFIFQYYEKEERGRGNFPDRFSARQFPNYSSELNVNALLLGDSALYLCASSLDLWANYGYTFGSGTRLTVV.

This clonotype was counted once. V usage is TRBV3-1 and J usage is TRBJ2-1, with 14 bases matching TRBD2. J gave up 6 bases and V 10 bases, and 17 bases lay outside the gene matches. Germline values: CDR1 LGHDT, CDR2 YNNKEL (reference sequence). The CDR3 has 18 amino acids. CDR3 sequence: CAISFKCRTSGRCNEQFF. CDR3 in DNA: TGTGCCATCAGTTTTAAGTGTAGGACTAGCGGGAGGTGCAATGAGCAGTTCTTC.

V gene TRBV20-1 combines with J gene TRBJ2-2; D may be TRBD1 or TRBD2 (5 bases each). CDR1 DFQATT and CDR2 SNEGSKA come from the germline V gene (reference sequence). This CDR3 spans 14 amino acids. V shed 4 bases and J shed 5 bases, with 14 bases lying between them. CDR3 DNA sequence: TGCAGTGCTATAGCAGGGACGAGGACCGGGGAGCTGTTTTTT. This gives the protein CSAIAGTRTGELFF.

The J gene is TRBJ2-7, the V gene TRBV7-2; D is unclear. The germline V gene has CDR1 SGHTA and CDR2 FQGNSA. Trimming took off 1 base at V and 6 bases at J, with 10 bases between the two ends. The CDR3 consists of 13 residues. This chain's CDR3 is CASSLGWGLEQYF. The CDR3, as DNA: TGTGCCAGCAGCTTAGGGTGGGGTCTCGAGCAGTACTTC.

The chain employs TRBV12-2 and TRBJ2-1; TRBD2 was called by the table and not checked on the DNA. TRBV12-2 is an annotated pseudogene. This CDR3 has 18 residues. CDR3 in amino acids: CASRLIERGGPHHNEQFF. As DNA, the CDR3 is TGTGCAAGTCGCTTAATCGAGCGGGGGGGACCCCACCACAATGAGCAGTTCTTC.

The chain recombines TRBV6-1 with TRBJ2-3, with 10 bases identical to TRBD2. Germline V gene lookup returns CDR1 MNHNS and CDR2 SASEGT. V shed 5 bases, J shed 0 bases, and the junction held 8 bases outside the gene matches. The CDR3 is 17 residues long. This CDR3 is CASSQGLASASTDTQYF. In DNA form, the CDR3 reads TGTGCCAGCAGTCAGGGACTAGCGTCTGCTAGCACAGATACGCAGTATTTT.

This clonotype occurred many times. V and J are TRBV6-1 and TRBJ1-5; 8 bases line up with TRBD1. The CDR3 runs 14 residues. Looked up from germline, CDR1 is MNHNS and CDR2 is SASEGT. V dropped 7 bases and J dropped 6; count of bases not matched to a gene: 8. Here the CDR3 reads CASMGRGRIQPQHF. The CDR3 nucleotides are TGTGCCAGCATGGGCAGGGGGCGGATTCAGCCCCAGCATTTT.

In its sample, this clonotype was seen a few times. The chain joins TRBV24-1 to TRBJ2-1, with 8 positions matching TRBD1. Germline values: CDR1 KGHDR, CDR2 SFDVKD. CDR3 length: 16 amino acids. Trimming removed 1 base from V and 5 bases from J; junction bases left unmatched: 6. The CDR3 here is CATSDFKDRADNEQFF. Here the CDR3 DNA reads TGTGCCACCAGTGATTTTAAGGACAGGGCCGACAATGAGCAGTTCTTC.

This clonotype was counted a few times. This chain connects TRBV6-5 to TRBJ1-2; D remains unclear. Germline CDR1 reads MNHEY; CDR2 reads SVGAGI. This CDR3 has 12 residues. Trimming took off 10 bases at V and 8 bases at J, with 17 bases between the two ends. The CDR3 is CATGRASGGYTF. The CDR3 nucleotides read TGTGCCACCGGACGGGCTAGTGGAGGCTACACCTTC.

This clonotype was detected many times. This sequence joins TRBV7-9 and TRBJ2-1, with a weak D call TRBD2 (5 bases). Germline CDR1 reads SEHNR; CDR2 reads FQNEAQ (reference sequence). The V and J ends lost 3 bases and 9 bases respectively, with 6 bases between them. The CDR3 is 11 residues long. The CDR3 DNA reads TGTGCCAGCAGCTTGGGAGTTGAGCAGTTCTTC. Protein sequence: CASSLGVEQFF. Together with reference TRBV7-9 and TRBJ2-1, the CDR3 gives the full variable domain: DTGVSQNPRHKITKRGQNVTFRCDPISEHNRLYWYRQTLGQGPEFLTYFQNEAQLEKSRLLSDRFSAERPKGSFSTLEIQRTEQGDSAMYLCASSLGVEQFFGPGTRLTVL.

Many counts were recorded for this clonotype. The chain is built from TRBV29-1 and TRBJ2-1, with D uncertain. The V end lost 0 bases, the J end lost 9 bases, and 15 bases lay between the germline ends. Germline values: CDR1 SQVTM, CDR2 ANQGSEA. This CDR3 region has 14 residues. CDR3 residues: CSVEDEPPWGEQFF. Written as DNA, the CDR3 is TGCAGCGTTGAAGATGAGCCTCCCTGGGGTGAGCAGTTCTTC.

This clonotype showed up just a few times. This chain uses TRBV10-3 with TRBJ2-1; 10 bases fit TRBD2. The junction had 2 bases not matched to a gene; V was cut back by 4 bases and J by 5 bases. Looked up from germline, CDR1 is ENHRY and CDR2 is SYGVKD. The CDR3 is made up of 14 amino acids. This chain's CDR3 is CAISGLAGDNEQFF. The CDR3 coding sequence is TGTGCCATCAGTGGCCTAGCGGGAGACAATGAGCAGTTCTTC.

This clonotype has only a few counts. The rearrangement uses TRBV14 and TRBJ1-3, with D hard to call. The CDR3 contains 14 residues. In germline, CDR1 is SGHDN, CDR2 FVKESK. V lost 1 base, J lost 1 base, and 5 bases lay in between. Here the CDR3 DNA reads TGTGCCAGCAGCCAAGTGGGGTCTGGAAACACCATATATTTT. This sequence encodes CASSQVGSGNTIYF.

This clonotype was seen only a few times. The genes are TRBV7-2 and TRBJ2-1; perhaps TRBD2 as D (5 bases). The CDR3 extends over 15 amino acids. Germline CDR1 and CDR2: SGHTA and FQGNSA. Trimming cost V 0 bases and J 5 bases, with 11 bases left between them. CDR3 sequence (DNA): TGTGCCAGCAGCTTAGCTAGCGCCCGGCACAATGAGCAGTTCTTC. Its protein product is CASSLASARHNEQFF.

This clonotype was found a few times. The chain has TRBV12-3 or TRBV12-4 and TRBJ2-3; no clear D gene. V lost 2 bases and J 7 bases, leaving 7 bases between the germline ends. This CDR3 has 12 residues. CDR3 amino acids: CASSLNEYTQYF. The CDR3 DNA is TGTGCCAGCAGTTTAAATGAGTATACGCAGTATTTT.

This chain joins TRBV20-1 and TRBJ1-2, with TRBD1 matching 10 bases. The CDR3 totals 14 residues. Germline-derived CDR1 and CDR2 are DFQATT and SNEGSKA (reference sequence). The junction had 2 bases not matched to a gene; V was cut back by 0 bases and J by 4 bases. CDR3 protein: CSAREGQGSYGYTF. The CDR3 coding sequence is TGCAGTGCTAGAGAGGGACAGGGGAGCTATGGCTACACCTTC.

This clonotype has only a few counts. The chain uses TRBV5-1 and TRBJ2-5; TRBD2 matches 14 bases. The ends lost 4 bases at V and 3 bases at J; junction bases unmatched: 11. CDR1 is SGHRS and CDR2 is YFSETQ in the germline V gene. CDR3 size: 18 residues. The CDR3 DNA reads TGCGCCAGCAGCGAAAGGACTAGCGGGAGGTCCGGTAAAGAGACCCAGTACTTC. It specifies CASSERTSGRSGKETQYF.

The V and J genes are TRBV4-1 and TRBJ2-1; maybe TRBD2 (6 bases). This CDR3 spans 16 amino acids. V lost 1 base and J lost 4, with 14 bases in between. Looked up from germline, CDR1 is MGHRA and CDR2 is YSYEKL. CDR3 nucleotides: TGCGCCAGCAGCCAAGTGGGAGCCGGGGGTTACAATGAGCAGTTCTTC. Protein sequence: CASSQVGAGGYNEQFF.

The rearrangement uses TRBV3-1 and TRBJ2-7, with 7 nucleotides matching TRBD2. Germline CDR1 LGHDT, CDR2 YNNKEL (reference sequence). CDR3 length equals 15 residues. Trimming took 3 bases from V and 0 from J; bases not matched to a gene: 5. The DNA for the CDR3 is TGTGCCAGCAGCCATAGCGGGCGCAACTCCTACGAGCAGTACTTC. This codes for CASSHSGRNSYEQYF.

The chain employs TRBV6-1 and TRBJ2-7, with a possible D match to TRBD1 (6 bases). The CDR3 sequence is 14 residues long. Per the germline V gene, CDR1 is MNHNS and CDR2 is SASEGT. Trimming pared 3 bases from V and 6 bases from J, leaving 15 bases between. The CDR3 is CASSDRQAPGEQYF. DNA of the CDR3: TGTGCCAGCAGTGACCGACAGGCGCCGGGCGAGCAGTACTTC.

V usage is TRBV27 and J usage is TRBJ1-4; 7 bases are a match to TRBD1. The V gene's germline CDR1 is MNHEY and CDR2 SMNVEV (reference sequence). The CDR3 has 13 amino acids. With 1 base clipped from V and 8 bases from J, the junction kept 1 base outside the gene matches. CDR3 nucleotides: TGTGCCAGCAGTTTATGGGACAGAGAAAAACTGTTTTTT. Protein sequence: CASSLWDREKLFF.

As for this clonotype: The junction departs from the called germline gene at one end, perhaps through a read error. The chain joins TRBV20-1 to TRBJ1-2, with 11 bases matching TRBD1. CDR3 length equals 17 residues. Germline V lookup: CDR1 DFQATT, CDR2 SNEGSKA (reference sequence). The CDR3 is CCARDRRTGGAINGYTF. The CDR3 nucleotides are TGCTGTGCTAGAGATCGGAGGACAGGGGGCGCTATTAATGGCTACACCTTC.